This TCR beta chain was found in a study of technical replicates of blood from a few donors. Germline V CDR1 and CDR2: SEHNR, FQNEAQ (reference sequence). The CDR3 is 12 amino acids. With 10 bases clipped from V and 4 bases from J, the junction kept 6 bases outside the gene matches. Sequencing used immunoSEQ multiplex PCR; TCRdb keeps in-frame clones, though not all of them. The sample holds tens of thousands of clones, about nine tenths seen once. The receptor's source is a human donor in good health. The specimen sequenced was T cells isolated from PBMCs. This chain links TRBV7-9 with TRBJ1-2; 7 bases fit TRBD1. The CDR3 is CATMDRIYGYTF. In nucleotides, the CDR3 is TGTGCCACCATGGACAGGATCTATGGCTACACCTTC.